This TCR beta chain appears in the sequencing data of a study of T cells after yellow fever vaccination. They built TCR cDNA with 5'RACE template switching, a step that put in a universal primer site and UMIs. TCRdb re-derived calls from the 5' RACE reads in MiXCR, one entry per CDR3 protein. The table lists approximately 600,000 distinct CDR3 sequences, about 12% of them singletons. Germline trimming cut 4 bases from V and 3 bases from J; bases unmatched to any gene: 9. This CDR3 is 16 amino acids long. In germline, CDR1 is SGHTA, CDR2 FQGNSA. The chain uses TRBV7-2 and TRBJ2-7; 10 bases align to TRBD1. This clonotype was obtained from a man aged 25 to 45 who received the YFV17D yellow fever vaccine. Sequences were derived from PBMCs, sampled on the day of the yellow fever booster vaccination. The CDR3 spells CASSSHIRTGGYEQYF. CDR3 bases: TGTGCCAGCAGCTCACACATAAGGACAGGGGGCTACGAGCAGTACTTC. Looking up the rest from reference TRBV7-2 and TRBJ2-7 gives the full variable domain: GAGVSQSPSNKVTEKGKDVELRCDPISGHTALYWYRQSLGQGLEFLIYFQGNSAPDKSGLPSDRFSAERTGGSVSTLTIQRTQQEDSAVYLCASSSHIRTGGYEQYFGPGTRLTVT.